These 27 T cell receptor beta chains came from one sample sequenced in a study of read filtering for tumor transcriptome and immune sequencing. The library was built from roughly 400 ng RNA with molecular barcoded adaptors for alpha/delta and beta/gamma chains. One entry per CDR3 protein, called by TCRdb with MiXCR from the reads. The sample holds about 90,000 distinct CDR3 sequences, approximately 13% seen once. The sample comprised a population of CD138-negative cells sorted from bone marrow. These TCRs come from a donor at least 40 years old with multiple myeloma.

This clonotype occurred many times. The chain employs TRBV5-1 and TRBJ2-3; weak D call: TRBD1 (6 bases). CDR3 length: 15 residues. Trimming took off 4 bases at V and 1 base at J, with 13 bases between the two ends. Germline V gene data show CDR1 as SGHRS and CDR2 as YFSETQ. CDR3 region: CASSPGDTGTDTQYF. For the CDR3, the DNA is TGCGCCAGCAGCCCAGGGGACACCGGCACAGATACGCAGTATTTT.

This clonotype appeared many times. The V call is TRBV20-1, the J call TRBJ2-1, with D possibly being TRBD1 (6 bases). V lost 3 bases, J lost 7 bases, and 16 bases lay in between. Germline assignment: CDR1 DFQATT and CDR2 SNEGSKA (reference sequence). The CDR3 has 14 residues. CDR3 bases: TGCAGTGCTAGTCCCCTAACAGGGATGAATGAGCAGTTCTTC. Its translation: CSASPLTGMNEQFF.

The chain links TRBV4-2 to TRBJ2-1; D is ambiguous. Trimming left V 1 base short and J 2 bases short, with 9 bases between. CDR3 length: 15 amino acids. Germline V gives CDR1 LGHNA, CDR2 YNFKEQ. The CDR3 DNA sequence: TGTGCCAGCAGCCAAGTGTGGGGAACCTACAATGAGCAGTTCTTC. It yields the protein CASSQVWGTYNEQFF.

This clonotype was observed many times. The chain joins TRBV20-1 to TRBJ2-3, with 11 bases fitting TRBD2. The CDR3 spans 16 residues. V was pared by 0 bases and J by 6 bases, with 8 bases of the junction left unmatched. Germline assignment: CDR1 DFQATT and CDR2 SNEGSKA (reference sequence). CDR3 region: CSARDRRLAGGDTQYF. The CDR3 bases are TGCAGTGCTAGAGATCGCAGGCTAGCGGGAGGTGATACGCAGTATTTT.

V usage is TRBV10-3 and J usage is TRBJ2-7; 10 bases agree with TRBD1. CDR1 is ENHRY, CDR2 SYGVKD, per germline. The junction had 10 bases not matched to a gene; V was cut back by 8 bases and J by 3 bases. The CDR3 extends over 15 amino acids. CDR3 sequence (DNA): TGTGCCATCGCACCGCGGGGACAGGGGTTCTACGAGCAGTACTTC. It translates to CAIAPRGQGFYEQYF.

The sample holds a few counts of this clonotype. A read error may be the cause here, since a much bigger clone is one base away. No conserved phenylalanine or tryptophan ends this CDR3, so it is likely a read error. The rearrangement joins TRBV28 to TRBJ1-1, with 7 bases matching TRBD1. J was trimmed by 6 bases and V by 5 bases; bases with no gene match: 9. Germline CDR1 and CDR2: MDHEN and SYDVKM. The CDR3 loop spans 14 amino acids. The CDR3 DNA reads TGTGCCAGCAGTCAAGACAGGGTAAGACCTGAAGCTTTCTCT. It encodes CASSQDRVRPEAFS.

This clonotype was recorded many times. The V call is TRBV9, the J call TRBJ2-1; D tentatively reads TRBD1 or TRBD2 (5 bases each). The CDR3 is 16 residues long. Looked up from germline, CDR1 is SGDLS and CDR2 is YYNGEE. Trimming removed 0 bases at V and 4 bases at J, with 14 bases between. CDR3 sequence reads: CASSVGGTERYNEQFF. The CDR3 DNA sequence: TGTGCCAGCAGCGTAGGAGGGACCGAGCGTTACAATGAGCAGTTCTTC.

This clonotype was seen many times. The rearrangement uses TRBV28 and TRBJ1-2; TRBD1 is a possible D gene (6 bases). Trimming removed 6 bases from V and 5 bases from J, with 19 bases in between. Germline CDR1 and CDR2: MDHEN and SYDVKM. CDR3 length: 15 residues. DNA of the CDR3: TGTGCCAGCAGCCTTCGCCCGGGGGCCCTTTATGGCTACACCTTC. As protein: CASSLRPGALYGYTF.

This clonotype came up many times. The J gene is TRBJ2-2, the V gene TRBV7-9; D is uncertain. The CDR3 is made up of 14 amino acids. Per the germline V gene, CDR1 is SEHNR and CDR2 is FQNEAQ (reference sequence). Trimming cost V 0 bases and J 6 bases, with 8 bases left between them. CDR3 in DNA: TGTGCCAGCAGCTTAGCCTCTATATCCGGGGAGCTGTTTTTT. It codes for CASSLASISGELFF. Full variable domain (missing parts from reference TRBV7-9 and TRBJ2-2): DTGVSQNPRHKITKRGQNVTFRCDPISEHNRLYWYRQTLGQGPEFLTYFQNEAQLEKSRLLSDRFSAERPKGSFSTLEIQRTEQGDSAMYLCASSLASISGELFFGEGSRLTVL.

This clonotype was picked up many times. The V call is TRBV5-1, the J call TRBJ2-2; D gene uncertain. CDR3 length: 15 amino acids. The germline V and J ends were trimmed by 1 base and 0 bases, with 7 bases remaining between them. Germline values: CDR1 SGHRS, CDR2 YFSETQ. The DNA of the CDR3 is TGCGCCAGCAGCTTGCTGGGCACGAACACCGGGGAGCTGTTTTTT. Its translation: CASSLLGTNTGELFF.

This clonotype was counted many times. This sequence joins TRBV6-1 and TRBJ1-1; D is uncertain. V dropped 7 bases and J dropped 4 bases, with 19 bases sitting between them. CDR1 is MNHNS, CDR2 SASEGT, per germline. CDR3 length equals 15 residues. The CDR3 spells CASTGSTVEVTEAFF. CDR3 nucleotides: TGTGCCAGCACCGGATCTACGGTCGAAGTCACTGAAGCTTTCTTT.

The gene calls are TRBV12-3 or TRBV12-4 and TRBJ2-4; 11 bases align to TRBD2. The V segment lost 5 bases and the J segment 7 bases; nucleotides outside the gene matches: 10. This CDR3 is built from 16 residues. The CDR3 protein is CASSHSGRAGSNIQYF. The CDR3 DNA follows: TGTGCCAGCAGTCATAGCGGGAGGGCCGGGTCGAACATTCAGTACTTC.

This chain joins TRBV20-1 and TRBJ2-1, with 9 bases aligning to TRBD1. The CDR3 has 13 residues. Germline V gene sequence: CDR1 DFQATT, CDR2 SNEGSKA (reference sequence). J lost 3 bases, V lost 6 bases, and 3 bases had no gene match. CDR3 region: CSAGTGIYNEQFF. Written as DNA, the CDR3 is TGCAGTGCCGGGACAGGGATCTACAATGAGCAGTTCTTC.

About this clonotype itself: This may be a read error: a much more frequent sequence differs by one nucleotide. The chain joins TRBV4-1 to TRBJ2-1; D might be TRBD1 (5 bases). Germline values: CDR1 MGHRA, CDR2 YSYEKL. V lost 0 bases and J lost 6, with 18 bases in between. CDR3 length equals 17 residues. CDR3 bases: TGCGCCAGCAGCCAAGAGGGGCAGGGCAGGACCTCCAATGAGCAGTTCTTC. This sequence encodes CASSQEGQGRTSNEQFF.

This clonotype was seen at least ten times. V and J are TRBV20-1 and TRBJ2-5, with D tentatively TRBD1 (6 bases). The germline CDR1 and CDR2 sequences are DFQATT and SNEGSKA (reference sequence). V shed 1 base and J shed 4 bases, with 16 bases lying between them. The CDR3 runs 15 residues. In DNA, the CDR3 is TGCAGTGCTAGAGTCCCCAGGGACATTGGAGAGACCCAGTACTTC. Residues: CSARVPRDIGETQYF.

There are many counts of this clonotype. The chain joins TRBV20-1 to TRBJ1-5, with a possible D match to TRBD1 (5 bases). CDR3 size: 15 residues. Germline lookup yields CDR1 DFQATT and CDR2 SNEGSKA (reference sequence). Trimming cost V 2 bases and J 4 bases, with 15 bases left between them. For the CDR3, the DNA is TGCAGTGCTAGATTGAGGGCAGGGTCTAATCAGCCCCAGCATTTT. Translated: CSARLRAGSNQPQHF.

This clonotype was counted many times. The chain uses TRBV9 and TRBJ2-2; D is possibly TRBD1 (5 bases). The CDR3 consists of 15 residues. CDR1 is SGDLS and CDR2 is YYNGEE in the germline V gene. V lost 2 bases to trimming and J lost 4 bases, with 12 bases between them. The CDR3 region is CASSVQGSSTGELFF. The CDR3 coding sequence is TGTGCCAGCAGCGTTCAGGGAAGTTCCACCGGGGAGCTGTTTTTT.

The chain joins TRBV5-1 to TRBJ2-1; D not certain. V was clipped by 3 bases and J by 0 bases, with 10 bases between them. The CDR3 has 15 residues. CDR1 and CDR2 (germline): SGHRS, YFSETQ. CDR3 sequence: CASSYYPSSYNEQFF. CDR3 in DNA: TGCGCCAGCAGCTACTACCCGAGCTCCTACAATGAGCAGTTCTTC.

A word on this clonotype: The junction departs from the called germline gene at one end, perhaps through a read error. The rearrangement uses TRBV6-1 and TRBJ2-2, with 8 bases aligning to TRBD1. The germline gives CDR1 MNHNS, CDR2 SASEGT. The length of the CDR3 is 15 residues. CDR3 sequence reads: CASSTQGALTEELLF. The CDR3 DNA is TGTGCCAGCAGTACCCAGGGGGCGCTCACCGAGGAGCTGCTTTTT.

In this sample, this clonotype turned up many times. The chain recombines TRBV7-8 with TRBJ2-1; 9 bases line up with TRBD1. The ends lost 5 bases at V and 6 bases at J; junction bases unmatched: 2. Germline V CDR1 and CDR2: SGHVS, FQNEAQ. The CDR3 is 13 residues long. CDR3 region: CASSPTGGNEQFF. The DNA of the CDR3 is TGTGCCAGCAGCCCGACAGGGGGCAATGAGCAGTTCTTC.

Of note for this clonotype: A much larger clone differs from this one at a single base, so this may be a read error. This chain uses TRBV5-1 with TRBJ2-2; D remains unclear. In germline, CDR1 is SGHRS, CDR2 YFSETQ. This CDR3 comprises 12 residues. CDR3 residues: CTSSFQPGELFF. CDR3 nucleotides: TGCACCAGCAGCTTTCAGCCCGGGGAGCTGTTTTTT.

There are a few counts of this clonotype. V usage is TRBV7-9 and J usage is TRBJ1-1, with TRBD1 matching over 9 bases. Germline CDR1 is SEHNR and CDR2 is FQNEAQ (reference sequence). CDR3 length: 16 residues. J was trimmed by 0 bases and V by 4 bases; bases with no gene match: 6. The chain's CDR3 is CASSSSDRGVNTEAFF. CDR3 in DNA: TGTGCCAGCAGCTCCTCGGACAGGGGTGTGAACACTGAAGCTTTCTTT.

In this sample, this clonotype turned up many times. The rearrangement links TRBV5-1 to TRBJ2-4; D may be TRBD1 (5 bases). Germline V CDR1 and CDR2: SGHRS, YFSETQ. Deletions cut 0 bases from V and 0 bases from J, with 13 bases between. There are 17 residues in the CDR3. CDR3 sequence: CASSLGSGALAKNIQYF. Here the CDR3 DNA reads TGCGCCAGCAGCTTGGGGTCTGGGGCACTAGCCAAAAACATTCAGTACTTC.

This clonotype was detected ten times or more. The rearrangement uses TRBV18 and TRBJ2-1; a possible D gene is TRBD2 (5 bases). Trimming removed 3 bases from V and 4 bases from J, with 10 bases in between. This CDR3 region has 14 residues. CDR1 and CDR2 (germline): KGHSH, LQKENI. The chain's CDR3 is CASSPLAGYNEQFF. CDR3 coding DNA: TGTGCCAGCTCACCCCTAGCAGGATACAATGAGCAGTTCTTC.

This clonotype was seen many times. The rearrangement uses TRBV7-8 and TRBJ2-1, with TRBD2 identical over 9 bases. The CDR3 is 15 amino acids. V trimming: 5 bases; J trimming: 9 bases; junction bases outside the gene matches: 11. Germline V gives CDR1 SGHVS, CDR2 FQNEAQ. The CDR3 DNA reads as TGTGCCAGCAGCCGACGGACTAGCGAGGGCGGTGAGCAGTTCTTC. Protein product: CASSRRTSEGGEQFF. The full variable domain, rest sourced from reference TRBV7-8 and TRBJ2-1, is GAGVSQSPRYKVAKRGQDVALRCDPISGHVSLFWYQQALGQGPEFLTYFQNEAQLDKSGLPSDRFFAERPEGSVSTLKIQRTQQEDSAVYLCASSRRTSEGGEQFFGPGTRLTVL.

This chain links TRBV7-2 with TRBJ1-5; 11 bases are a match to TRBD1. With V trimmed by 2 bases and J by 4 bases, 7 bases remained unmatched. Germline V CDR1 and CDR2: SGHTA, FQGNSA. This CDR3 region has 17 residues. The CDR3 region has the DNA TGTGCCAGCAGCTTAACGGGACAGGGGGTTCCAAATCAGCCCCAGCATTTT. Its translation is CASSLTGQGVPNQPQHF. Combining the CDR3 with reference TRBV7-2 and TRBJ1-5 gives the whole variable domain GAGVSQSPSNKVTEKGKDVELRCDPISGHTALYWYRQSLGQGLEFLIYFQGNSAPDKSGLPSDRFSAERTGGSVSTLTIQRTQQEDSAVYLCASSLTGQGVPNQPQHFGDGTRLSIL.

This clonotype was observed many times. V usage is TRBV4-1 and J usage is TRBJ1-1; D possibly corresponds to TRBD1 (6 bases). Per germline, CDR1 MGHRA and CDR2 YSYEKL. The CDR3 consists of 15 residues. Trimming removed 1 base from V and 2 bases from J, with 11 bases in between. CDR3 in amino acids: CASSQGKDRNTEAFF. In DNA, the CDR3 is TGCGCCAGCAGCCAAGGAAAGGACAGAAACACTGAAGCTTTCTTT.